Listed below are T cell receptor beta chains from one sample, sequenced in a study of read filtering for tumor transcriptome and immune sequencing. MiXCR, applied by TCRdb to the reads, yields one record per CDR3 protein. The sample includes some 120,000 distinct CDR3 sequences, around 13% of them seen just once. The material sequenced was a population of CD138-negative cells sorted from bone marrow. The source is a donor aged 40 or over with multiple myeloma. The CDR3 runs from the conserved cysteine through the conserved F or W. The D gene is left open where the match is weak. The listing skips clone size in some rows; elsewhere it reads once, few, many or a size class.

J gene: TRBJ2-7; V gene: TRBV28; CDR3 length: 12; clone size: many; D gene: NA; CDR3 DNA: TGTGCCAGCAGGGACTTCTCCTACGAGCAGTACTTC; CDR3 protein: CASRDFSYEQYF
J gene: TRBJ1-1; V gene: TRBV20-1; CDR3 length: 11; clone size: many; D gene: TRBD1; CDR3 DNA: TGCAGTGCAGACAGGGACACTGAAGCTTTCTTT; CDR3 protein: CSADRDTEAFF
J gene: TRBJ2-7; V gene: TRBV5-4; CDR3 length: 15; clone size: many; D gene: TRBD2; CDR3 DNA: TGTGCCAGCAGTTCACCCACTAGCGGGAGCTACGAGCAGTACTTC; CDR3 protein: CASSSPTSGSYEQYF
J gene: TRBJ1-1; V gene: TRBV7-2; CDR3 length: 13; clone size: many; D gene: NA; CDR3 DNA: TGTGCCAGCAGCCCCGGACGGAACCGGTTGGCTTTCTTT; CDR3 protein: CASSPGRNRLAFF
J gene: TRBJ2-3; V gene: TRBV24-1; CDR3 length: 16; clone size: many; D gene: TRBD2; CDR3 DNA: TGTGCCACCAGTGCCCACCAAGCGGGAGCCACAGATACGCAGTATTTT; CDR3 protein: CATSAHQAGATDTQYF
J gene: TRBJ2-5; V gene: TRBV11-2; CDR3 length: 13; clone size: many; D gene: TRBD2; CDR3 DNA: TGTGCCAGCAGCCGGACTAGCGGGGAGACCCAGTACTTC; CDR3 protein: CASSRTSGETQYF
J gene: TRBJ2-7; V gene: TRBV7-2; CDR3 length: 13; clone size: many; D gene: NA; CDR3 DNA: TGTGCCAGCAGTCCCTCGGGGGTTTACGAGCAGTACTTC; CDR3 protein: CASSPSGVYEQYF
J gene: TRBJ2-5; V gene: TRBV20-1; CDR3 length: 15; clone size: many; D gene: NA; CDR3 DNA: TGCAGTGCTAGAGTTGCGTTTGGTAACCAAGAGACCCAGTACTTC; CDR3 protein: CSARVAFGNQETQYF
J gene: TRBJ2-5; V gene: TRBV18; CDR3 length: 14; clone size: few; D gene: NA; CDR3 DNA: TGTGCCAGCTCACCACCGGAAACGAAAGAGACCCAGTACTTC; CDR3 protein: CASSPPETKETQYF
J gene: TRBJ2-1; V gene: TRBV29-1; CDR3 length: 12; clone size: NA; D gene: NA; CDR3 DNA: TGCAGCGTTTATAGCGGCAGAGATGAGCGGTTTTTC; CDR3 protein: CSVYSGRDERFF
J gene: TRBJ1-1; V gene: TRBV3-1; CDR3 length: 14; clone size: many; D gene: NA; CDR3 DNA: TGTGCCAGCAGCCGGACAGATTTGAACACTGAAGCTTTCTTT; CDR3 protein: CASSRTDLNTEAFF
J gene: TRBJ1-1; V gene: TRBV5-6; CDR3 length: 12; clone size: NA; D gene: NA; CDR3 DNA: TGTGCCAGCAGCCAAATGAACACTGAAGCTTTCTTT; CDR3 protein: CASSQMNTEAFF
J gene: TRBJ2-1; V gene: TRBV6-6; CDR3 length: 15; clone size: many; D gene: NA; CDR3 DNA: TGTGCCAGCAGTCCGCGATCAGGCTCCTACAATGAGCAGTTCTTC; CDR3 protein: CASSPRSGSYNEQFF
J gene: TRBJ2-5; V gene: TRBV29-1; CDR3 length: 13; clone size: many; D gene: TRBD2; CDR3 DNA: TGCAGCGGCACTAGCGGGAGTCGAGAGACCCAGTACTTC; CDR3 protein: CSGTSGSRETQYF
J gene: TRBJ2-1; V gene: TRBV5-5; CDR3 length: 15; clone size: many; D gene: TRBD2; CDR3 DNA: TGTGCCAGCAGTTTAGACGGGGGGTCCTACAATGAGCAGTTCTTC; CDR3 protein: CASSLDGGSYNEQFF
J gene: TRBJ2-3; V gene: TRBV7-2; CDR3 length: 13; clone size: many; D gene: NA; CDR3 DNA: TGTGCCAGCAGCTTCTACAGAGCAGATACGCAGTATTTT; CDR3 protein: CASSFYRADTQYF
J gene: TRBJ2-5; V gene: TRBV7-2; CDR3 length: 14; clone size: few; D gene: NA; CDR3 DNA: TGTGCCAGCAGTTTTCCGGGTCTCCAAGAGACCCAGTACTTC; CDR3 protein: CASSFPGLQETQYF
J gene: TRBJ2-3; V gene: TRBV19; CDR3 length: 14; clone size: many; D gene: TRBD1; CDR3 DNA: TGTGCCACTCACTTAGGACAGGGCACAGATACGCAGTATTTT; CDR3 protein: CATHLGQGTDTQYF
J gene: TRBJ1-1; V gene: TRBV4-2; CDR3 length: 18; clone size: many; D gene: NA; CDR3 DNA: TGTGCCAGCAGCCAAGATACCCAGAGTAACACTGAAGCCGATAAAGCTTTCTTT; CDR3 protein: CASSQDTQSNTEADKAFF
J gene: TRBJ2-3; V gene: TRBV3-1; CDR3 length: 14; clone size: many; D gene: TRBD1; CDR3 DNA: TGTGCCAGCAGTCCTGACAGGGCTATCAATACGCAGTATTTT; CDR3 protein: CASSPDRAINTQYF
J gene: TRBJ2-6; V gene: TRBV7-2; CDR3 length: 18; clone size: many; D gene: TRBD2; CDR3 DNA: TGTGCCAGCAGCTCCAAGATTAGCGGGTTCTCTGGGGCCAACGTCCTGACTTTC; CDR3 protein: CASSSKISGFSGANVLTF
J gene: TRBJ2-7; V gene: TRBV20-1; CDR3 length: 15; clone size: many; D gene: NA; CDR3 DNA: TGCAGTGCCGAAACGGGGAAAGCTGGCCACTACGAGCAGTACTTC; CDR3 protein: CSAETGKAGHYEQYF
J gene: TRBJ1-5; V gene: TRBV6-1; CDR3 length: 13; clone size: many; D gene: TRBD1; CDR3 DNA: TGTGCCAGCAGTCGACAGGGTTTGCAGCCCCAGCATTTT; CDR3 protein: CASSRQGLQPQHF
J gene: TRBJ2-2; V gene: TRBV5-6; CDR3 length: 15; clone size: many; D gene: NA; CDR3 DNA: TGTGCCAGCAGCTTGTATCAGGGTGGCACCGGGGAGCTGTTTTTT; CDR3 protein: CASSLYQGGTGELFF
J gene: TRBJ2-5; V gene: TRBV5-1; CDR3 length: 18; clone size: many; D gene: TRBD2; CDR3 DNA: TGCGCCAGCAAAGGGACTAGCGGGAGCCTTCTCCTGGGAGAGACCCAGTACTTC; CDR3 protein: CASKGTSGSLLLGETQYF
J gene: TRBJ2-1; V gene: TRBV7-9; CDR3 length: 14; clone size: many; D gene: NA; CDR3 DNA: TGTGCCAGCAGCCTTTTGGGAAGGTACAATGAGCAGTTCTTC; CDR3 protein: CASSLLGRYNEQFF
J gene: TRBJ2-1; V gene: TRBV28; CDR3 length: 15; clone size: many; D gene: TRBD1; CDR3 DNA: TGTGCCAGCAGTTTCACCAGGGACAGGGTAAATGAGCAGTTCTTC; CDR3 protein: CASSFTRDRVNEQFF
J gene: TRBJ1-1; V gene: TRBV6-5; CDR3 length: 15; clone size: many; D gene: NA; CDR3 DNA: TGTGCCAGCAACCCGGCGGCAGGGGCGAACACTGAAGCTTTCTTT; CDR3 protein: CASNPAAGANTEAFF